One T cell receptor beta chain is described in this entry. The antigen this receptor binds is unknown. Base qualities are not recorded, but no much larger clone differs from it by a single base. Synovial fluid samples were paired with blood samples taken from the same ankylosing spondylitis patients. The sample originates from a study of CD8 T cells in ankylosing spondylitis (dated by TCRdb to between 2016 and 2019). For context, the study as a whole: To find TCR variants linked to disease, the study profiled T cell receptor beta repertoires in ankylosing spondylitis patients and healthy donors. The full study cohort comprised around 25 ankylosing spondylitis patients and some 110 healthy donors. Peripheral blood was sampled, and synovial fluid was additionally collected from ankylosing spondylitis patients.

Sequencing took place on an Illumina HiSeq 2500. Quantitative 5'-RACE with molecular barcodes was the method used to prepare the TCR beta libraries. In the source study's methods: Disease-linked TCR variants were identified with a new computational method built on a probabilistic model of VDJ rearrangement. The public reads were quality trimmed at Q25 with fastp and then assembled into clones with MiXCR by TCRdb, keeping productive beta chains. Every CDR3 protein is listed once, alongside the most common genes and DNA of its rows. For this entry, the V and J calls and clone size follow TCRdb and not the study's own pipeline. This sample holds approximately 140,000 distinct CDR3 sequences; under 55% were observed only once. Around 15% of the sample is in the top ten clones. V has 0 bases trimmed and J has 5 bases trimmed; junction bases matching no gene number 4. The CDR3 sequence holds 14 residues, the cysteine and phenylalanine included. The only DNA kept is the CDR3, 42 bases in frame from the first base. As encoded in the germline V gene (reference sequence), CDR1 is DFQATT while CDR2 is SNEGSKA.

Points the paper makes about the study in general: Some of the motif variants had been reported before in the synovial fluid and blood of reactive arthritis patients, a finding that suggests common disease-initiation mechanisms. A TCR beta motif made up of eight or nine highly homologous amino acid variants appeared to be characteristic of blood from ankylosing spondylitis patients. The disease-linked clones had a CD8+ phenotype and were found at relatively low frequencies in peripheral blood. According to the report, matched synovial fluid samples from ankylosing spondylitis patients were significantly enriched for the disease-linked clones.

This receptor was taken from a male donor with ankylosing spondylitis. The sequence links TRBV20-1 to TRBJ1-5; the central 7 bases match TRBD1. The sequencing sample was made of synovial fluid, either unsorted or a sorted T cell fraction (not recorded which). The DNA sequence is given as TGCAGTGCTAGAGACGACAGGGTTGATCAGCCCCAGCATTTT. This codes for CSARDDRVDQPQHF.